What follows is one TCR beta chain and its context. Its antigen is still unknown. These data are taken from a study of cytomegalovirus exposure and HLA in healthy donors. Broader study findings: TCR beta sequences reportedly predicted most subjects' HLA-A and HLA-B alleles accurately. In a later analysis, V- and J-gene trimming of beta chains associated with a DCLRE1C missense variant, replicated independently. Donors belonging to an Asian-associated ancestry cluster reportedly showed fewer N-insertions in productive TCRs than the approximately 690-donor mean, according to what a later analysis found.

V lost 8 bases, J lost 0 bases, and 8 bases lay in between. Germline CDR1 is SNHLY and CDR2 is FYNNEI. The CDR3 length is 12 residues. The PCR ran on 60 Vbeta and 13 Jbeta primers. The repertoire was sequenced with immunoSEQ multiplex PCR; TCRdb's copy has only in-frame clones and lacks some. In the table there are 75,000 to 100,000 clones, roughly 80% of which are singletons. The sample consisted of PBMCs. The rearrangement uses TRBV2 and TRBJ2-7; D remains unclear. The clonotype originates from a man in his 60s in good health and CMV-seropositive. CDR3 sequence reads: CASRVSSYEQYF. Written as DNA, the CDR3 is TGTGCCAGCCGGGTTAGCTCCTACGAGCAGTACTTC.